Below are 8 T cell receptor beta chains sequenced from a single sample in a study of PD-L1 blockade in urothelial cancer. Generated by immunoSEQ multiplex PCR, the TCRdb table keeps only in-frame clones and is missing some. Among approximately 100,000 clones listed, approximately 85% were seen once. Sequencing was performed on PBMCs, taken around atezolizumab (anti-PD-L1) treatment. The receptors were sampled from a man over 45 with urothelial cancer.

The gene calls are TRBV30 and TRBJ1-2; D is uncertain. V was trimmed by 3 bases and J by 6 bases, leaving 14 bases between them. Per the germline V gene, CDR1 is GTSNPN and CDR2 is SVGIG (reference sequence). The CDR3 sequence is 13 residues long. The DNA for the CDR3 is TGTGCCTGGAGCTCCGTAGTACAGCATGGCTACACCTTC. Its translation is CAWSSVVQHGYTF.

This sequence joins TRBV10-3 and TRBJ1-6; D is unclear. This CDR3 has 14 residues. Germline V gene data show CDR1 as ENHRY and CDR2 as SYGVKD. V lost 0 bases, J lost 6 bases, and 6 bases lay in between. The CDR3 loop is CAISESAGNSPLHF. CDR3 bases: TGTGCCATCAGTGAGTCCGCGGGTAATTCACCCCTCCACTTT.

In its sample, this clone was seen once. This chain joins TRBV6-5 and TRBJ1-3, with D unresolved. The CDR3 contains 12 residues. Deletions cut 11 bases from V and 0 bases from J, with 8 bases between. The germline V gene has CDR1 MNHEY and CDR2 SVGAGI. Here the CDR3 reads CAARDSGNTIYF. CDR3 coding DNA: TGTGCCGCTCGGGACTCTGGAAACACCATATATTTT.

This rearrangement joins TRBV5-1 to TRBJ2-5, with D maybe TRBD2 (5 bases). Trimming removed 1 base from V and 0 bases from J, with 10 bases in between. This CDR3 is built from 15 residues. From germline, CDR1 is SGHRS and CDR2 YFSETQ. CDR3 region: CASSLYMGDQETQYF. The CDR3, as DNA: TGCGCCAGCAGCTTGTATATGGGAGACCAAGAGACCCAGTACTTC.

The rearrangement uses TRBV27 and TRBJ2-7; D is possibly TRBD2 (6 bases). The V gene's germline CDR1 is MNHEY and CDR2 SMNVEV (reference sequence). With 1 base removed from V and 3 bases from J, the gap between germline ends came to 25 bases. The CDR3 runs to 19 residues. CDR3 in DNA: TGTGCCAGCAGTTTATTTGGAGGTTCTGGAGGAGGGCTGTACTACGAGCAGTACTTC. Translation gives CASSLFGGSGGGLYYEQYF.

The rearrangement links TRBV5-1 to TRBJ2-2, with D unresolved. The CDR3 covers 14 residues. Deletions cut 0 bases from V and 5 bases from J, with 8 bases between. The germline V gene has CDR1 SGHRS and CDR2 YFSETQ. The CDR3 DNA sequence: TGCGCCAGCAGCTTGGTAACCGGGACCGGGGAGCTGTTTTTT. Its translation: CASSLVTGTGELFF.

This chain uses TRBV27 with TRBJ1-5, with D hard to call. The V gene's germline CDR1 is MNHEY and CDR2 SMNVEV (reference sequence). V shed 8 bases and J shed 1 base, with 15 bases lying between them. The CDR3 runs to 15 residues. CDR3 region: CASSRDGLSNQPQHF. The DNA for the CDR3 is TGTGCCAGCTCGCGGGATGGGTTAAGCAATCAGCCCCAGCATTTT.

This clone has only one observation. The chain joins TRBV10-1 to TRBJ2-3; the D gene is possibly TRBD2 (6 bases). The CDR3 extends over 16 amino acids. CDR1 is WNHNN and CDR2 is SYGVQD in the germline V gene (reference sequence). Between the trimmed V and J ends, which lost 3 bases and 4 bases, there was a span of 17 bases. CDR3 DNA sequence: TGCGCCAGCAGTGAACACGTCGGGAGAGGCGCAGATACGCAGTATTTT. This encodes CASSEHVGRGADTQYF.